Each of the 24 T cell receptor beta chains below was sequenced from the same sample in a study of T-cell reconstitution after alpha-beta-depleted transplantation in children. The library targeted TCRbeta and was prepared with unique molecular identifiers. TCRdb reanalysed the PCR reads using MiXCR and keeps one entry per CDR3 protein. The sample records about 300,000 distinct CDR3 sequences, 10% being singletons. The sample consisted of PBMCs, taken before TCRalphabeta/CD19-depleted stem cell transplant. Receptor source: a boy under three years old with acute myeloid leukemia, due to receive a stem cell transplant.

Many counts were recorded for this clonotype. This chain links TRBV9 with TRBJ2-7, with TRBD2 identical over 10 bases. J was trimmed by 3 bases and V by 2 bases; bases with no gene match: 5. The CDR3 sequence is 15 residues long. Germline loops: CDR1 SGDLS, CDR2 YYNGEE. The CDR3 spells CASSVSSGSFYEQYF. The CDR3 nucleotides read TGTGCCAGCAGCGTCTCTAGCGGGAGTTTCTACGAGCAGTACTTC.

The rearrangement links TRBV10-3 to TRBJ2-7, with 7 nucleotides matching TRBD1. V trimming: 3 bases; J trimming: 3 bases; junction bases outside the gene matches: 20. The germline V gene encodes CDR1 ENHRY and CDR2 SYGVKD. The CDR3 covers 19 residues. The chain's CDR3 is CAISDIPGQPLLDVYEQYF. In nucleotides, the CDR3 is TGTGCCATCAGTGATATCCCGGGACAGCCATTACTCGACGTCTACGAGCAGTACTTC.

This clonotype was observed many times. The chain uses TRBV28 and TRBJ2-7; D is uncertain. The CDR3 is made up of 15 amino acids. The V end was cut by 5 bases, the J end by 3 bases, with 17 bases between. Germline lookup yields CDR1 MDHEN and CDR2 SYDVKM. The CDR3 spells CASSQSSDRYYEQYF. DNA for the CDR3: TGTGCCAGCAGTCAATCATCGGACCGTTACTACGAGCAGTACTTC.

This clonotype was recorded many times. The J gene is TRBJ2-1, the V gene TRBV24-1; 10 bases match TRBD2. The germline V gene encodes CDR1 KGHDR and CDR2 SFDVKD. Trimming cost V 3 bases and J 5 bases; bases outside gene matches: 9. This CDR3 spans 17 amino acids. The CDR3 reads CATSDPGGTSAHNEQFF. In nucleotides, the CDR3 is TGTGCCACCAGTGATCCCGGCGGGACTAGCGCCCACAATGAGCAGTTCTTC.

The rearrangement uses TRBV4-2 and TRBJ2-5; TRBD2 aligns across 10 bases. Germline V lookup: CDR1 LGHNA, CDR2 YNFKEQ. This CDR3 has 17 residues. V gave up 0 bases and J gave up 3 bases; unmatched junction bases: 7. As DNA, the CDR3 is TGTGCCAGCAGCCAAGATATCGCTAGCGGGAGCGAAGAGACCCAGTACTTC. Protein: CASSQDIASGSEETQYF.

The chain links TRBV29-1 to TRBJ2-2; the D gene is possibly TRBD1 (6 bases). CDR1 is SQVTM, CDR2 ANQGSEA, per germline. This CDR3 has 15 amino acids. V was trimmed by 5 bases and J by 3 bases, leaving 16 bases between them. CDR3 loop: CSVMFRGRDTGELFF. Written as DNA, the CDR3 is TGCAGCGTTATGTTCAGGGGCCGGGACACCGGGGAGCTGTTTTTT.

This clonotype occurred a few times. The chain joins TRBV7-9 to TRBJ1-1, with 8 bases that match TRBD1. This CDR3 is built from 16 residues. With V trimmed by 0 bases and J by 1 base, 4 bases remained unmatched. Per germline, CDR1 SEHNR and CDR2 FQNEAQ (reference sequence). In DNA, the CDR3 is TGTGCCAGCAGCTTAGCCGCCGGGACAGGGAACACTGAAGCTTTCTTT. Protein sequence: CASSLAAGTGNTEAFF. The variable domain in full, with the rest retrieved from reference TRBV7-9 and TRBJ1-1, is DTGVSQNPRHKITKRGQNVTFRCDPISEHNRLYWYRQTLGQGPEFLTYFQNEAQLEKSRLLSDRFSAERPKGSFSTLEIQRTEQGDSAMYLCASSLAAGTGNTEAFFGQGTRLTVV.

Ten or more counts support this clonotype. The chain links TRBV28 to TRBJ2-3; 9 nucleotides match TRBD2. The CDR3 extends over 16 amino acids. Per the germline V gene, CDR1 is MDHEN and CDR2 is SYDVKM. The J segment lost 1 base and the V segment lost 2 bases, leaving 4 bases of the junction unmatched. Here the CDR3 DNA reads TGTGCCAGCAGTTTAACACTAGCGGGCGGCACAGATACGCAGTATTTT. Translated, it gives CASSLTLAGGTDTQYF.

This clonotype was found many times. The chain is built from TRBV6-2 or TRBV6-3 and TRBJ1-1; 9 bases are shared with TRBD1. This CDR3 comprises 14 residues. The V gene's germline CDR1 is MNHEY and CDR2 SVGEGT. V lost 9 bases to trimming and J lost 3 bases; unmatched junction nucleotides: 8. CDR3 region: CASLNRGRDTEAFF. The CDR3 DNA sequence: TGTGCCAGTTTAAACAGGGGGCGCGACACTGAAGCTTTCTTT.

This clonotype showed up just a few times. The CDR3, as DNA: TGCAGTGCTAGAGATCGGGTCGGAGGCTTTCCCGAGCAGTACTTC. Translating gives CSARDRVGGFPEQYF. The chain has TRBV20-1 and TRBJ2-7; possible D gene TRBD2, 5 bases. This CDR3 contains 15 residues. In germline, CDR1 is DFQATT, CDR2 SNEGSKA (reference sequence). The V and J ends lost 0 bases and 6 bases respectively, with 18 bases between them.

V and J are TRBV20-1 and TRBJ2-1; 12 positions match TRBD2. The CDR3 covers 16 residues. Losses at the gene ends were 6 bases for V and 0 bases for J; bases not matched to a gene: 6. The germline V gene has CDR1 DFQATT and CDR2 SNEGSKA (reference sequence). CDR3 sequence (DNA): TGCAGTGCGAGACTAGCGGGGGCCCCCTCCTACAATGAGCAGTTCTTC. Encoded protein: CSARLAGAPSYNEQFF.

This clonotype was observed at least ten times. This sequence joins TRBV7-9 and TRBJ2-1; D possibly corresponds to TRBD1 (6 bases). This CDR3 region has 12 residues. CDR1 is SEHNR and CDR2 is FQNEAQ in the germline V gene (reference sequence). Trimming stripped 5 bases from V and 7 bases from J, with 9 bases between. CDR3 DNA sequence: TGTGCCAGCAGCACGAGGGGGAATGAGCAGTTCTTC. Its translation is CASSTRGNEQFF.

This clonotype turned up a few times. The V and J genes are TRBV11-2 and TRBJ2-1; tentative D call: TRBD2 (5 bases). The CDR3 has 18 amino acids. From germline, CDR1 is SGHAT and CDR2 FQNNGV. Trimming cost V 4 bases and J 9 bases, with 28 bases left between them. The CDR3 is CASSYRTSAVGRSGEQFF. The CDR3, as DNA: TGTGCCAGCAGCTACCGAACTAGTGCGGTCGGGCGATCTGGTGAGCAGTTCTTC.

This clonotype was seen ten or more times. The chain uses TRBV7-8 and TRBJ2-5, with D possibly matching TRBD2 (5 bases). CDR1 and CDR2 (germline): SGHVS, FQNEAQ. Trimming shortened V by 1 base and J by 8 bases, and 14 bases separated the two germline ends. CDR3 size: 14 residues. CDR3 nucleotides: TGTGCCAGCAGCTTAGAGCGGCTCTGGGGAACCCAGTACTTC. Translated, it gives CASSLERLWGTQYF.

This clonotype was seen repeatedly, ten times or more. The rearrangement joins TRBV12-3 or TRBV12-4 to TRBJ2-7, with TRBD1 matching over 8 bases. V trimming: 3 bases; J trimming: 3 bases; junction bases outside the gene matches: 7. This CDR3 is built from 15 residues. CDR3 coding DNA: TGTGCCAGCAGTTTTAGGACAGGGAGTAACTACGAGCAGTACTTC. Its protein is CASSFRTGSNYEQYF.

This clonotype has at least ten counts. One end of the junction varies from germline; a read error may be responsible. The chain employs TRBV7-9 and TRBJ2-1; the D gene is possibly TRBD2 (6 bases). This CDR3 region has 15 residues. Per the germline V gene, CDR1 is SEHNR and CDR2 is FQNEAQ (reference sequence). The CDR3 here is CASSLGWRDANEQFF. CDR3 bases: TGTGCCAGCAGTTTAGGGTGGAGGGACGCAAATGAGCAGTTCTTC.

There are a few counts of this clonotype. The chain combines TRBV28 with TRBJ2-5, with 10 bases that match TRBD2. CDR1 and CDR2 from the germline V gene are MDHEN and SYDVKM. The CDR3 spans 15 residues. V gave up 4 bases and J gave up 3 bases; unmatched junction bases: 5. CDR3 amino acids: CASSSTLAGEETQYF. CDR3 coding DNA: TGTGCCAGCAGTTCCACGCTAGCGGGGGAAGAGACCCAGTACTTC.

The table lists this clonotype with many counts. The chain couples TRBV5-1 to TRBJ1-1; 7 bases are shared with TRBD1. Per the germline V gene, CDR1 is SGHRS and CDR2 is YFSETQ. V was clipped by 3 bases and J by 1 base; unmatched bases: 6. The CDR3 is made up of 15 amino acids. As DNA, the CDR3 is TGCGCCAGCAGCTCACTGGGACAGAGGAACACTGAAGCTTTCTTT. It codes for CASSSLGQRNTEAFF. Together with reference TRBV5-1 and TRBJ1-1, the CDR3 gives the full variable domain: KAGVTQTPRYLIKTRGQQVTLSCSPISGHRSVSWYQQTPGQGLQFLFEYFSETQRNKGNFPGRFSGRQFSNSRSEMNVSTLELGDSALYLCASSSLGQRNTEAFFGQGTRLTVV.

This clonotype was counted ten times or more. The chain carries TRBV7-3 and TRBJ2-3; weak D call: TRBD1 (5 bases). CDR1 and CDR2 from the germline V gene are SGHTA and FQGTGA. This CDR3 region has 15 residues. Trimming took 5 bases from V and 0 from J, leaving 12 bases between them. CDR3 in amino acids: CASSPDKPSTDTQYF. Written as DNA, the CDR3 is TGTGCCAGCAGCCCGGACAAACCTAGCACAGATACGCAGTATTTT.

There are a few counts of this clonotype. The chain uses TRBV7-8 and TRBJ2-5, with 10 nucleotides matching TRBD2. Germline V gives CDR1 SGHVS, CDR2 FQNEAQ. V was pared by 2 bases and J by 0 bases, with 15 bases of the junction left unmatched. CDR3 length: 20 amino acids. CDR3 DNA: TGTGCCAGCAGCTTACTCCAGGGCCTAGCGGGGGAGAAGTACCAAGAGACCCAGTACTTC. Translated, it gives CASSLLQGLAGEKYQETQYF.

The chain uses TRBV5-4 and TRBJ2-3; TRBD2 aligns across 10 bases. Germline V gene sequence: CDR1 SGHNT, CDR2 YYREEE (reference sequence). V lost 4 bases to trimming and J lost 2 bases; unmatched junction nucleotides: 4. This CDR3 spans 15 amino acids. CDR3 sequence reads: CASSHSGGITDTQYF. The CDR3 DNA reads TGTGCCAGCAGCCATAGCGGGGGGATCACAGATACGCAGTATTTT.

This clonotype appeared a few times. The CDR3 loop is CASSLGGGVADTQYF. CDR3 coding DNA: TGTGCCAGCAGCTTAGGGGGGGGAGTCGCGGATACGCAGTATTTT. The rearrangement links TRBV7-2 to TRBJ2-3; 7 nucleotides line up with TRBD2. Germline V gene lookup returns CDR1 SGHTA and CDR2 FQGNSA. V lost 1 base and J lost 6; bases outside the gene matches: 7. The CDR3 loop spans 15 amino acids.

A few counts support this clonotype. The gene calls are TRBV20-1 and TRBJ2-2; possible D gene TRBD2, 6 bases. Trimming took 5 bases from V and 0 from J, leaving 10 bases between them. CDR1 is DFQATT, CDR2 SNEGSKA, per germline (reference sequence). This CDR3 is built from 14 residues. CDR3 DNA sequence: TGCAGTGCTCTGGGACTTACGAACACCGGGGAGCTGTTTTTT. It is translated as CSALGLTNTGELFF.

Many counts were recorded for this clonotype. This chain connects TRBV6-5 to TRBJ2-5; D ambiguous. The germline V gene encodes CDR1 MNHEY and CDR2 SVGAGI. This CDR3 comprises 14 residues. V was clipped by 5 bases and J by 2 bases, with 12 bases between them. In DNA form, the CDR3 reads TGTGCCAGCAGTCTCGAGATAAAACAAGAGACCCAGTACTTC. Residues: CASSLEIKQETQYF.